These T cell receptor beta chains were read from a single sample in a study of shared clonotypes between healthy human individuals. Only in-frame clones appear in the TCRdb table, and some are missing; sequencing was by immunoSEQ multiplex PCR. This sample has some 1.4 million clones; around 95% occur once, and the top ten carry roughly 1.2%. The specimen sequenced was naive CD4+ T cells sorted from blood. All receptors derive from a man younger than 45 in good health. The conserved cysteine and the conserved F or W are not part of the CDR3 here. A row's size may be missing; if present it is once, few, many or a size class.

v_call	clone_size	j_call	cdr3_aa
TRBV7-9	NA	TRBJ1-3	ASSLGGGTGNTIY
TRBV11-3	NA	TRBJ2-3	ASSSSWESTDTQY
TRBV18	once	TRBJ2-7	ASSRPDTYEQY
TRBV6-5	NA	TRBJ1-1	ASSPPGQLNTEAF
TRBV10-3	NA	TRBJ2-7	AISESRELYEQY
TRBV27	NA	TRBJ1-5	ASSPQGANQPQH
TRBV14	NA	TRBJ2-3	ASSQDRGSSTDTQY
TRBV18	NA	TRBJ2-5	ASSSNGVRETQY
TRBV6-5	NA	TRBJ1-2	ASSYSRQGANYGYT
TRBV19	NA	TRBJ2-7	ASSIDISGEQY
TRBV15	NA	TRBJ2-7	ATSAASYEQY
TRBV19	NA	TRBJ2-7	ASSPAISYEQY
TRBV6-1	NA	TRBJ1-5	ASSVFMVEPQH
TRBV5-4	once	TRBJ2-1	ASSFPSRDHEQF
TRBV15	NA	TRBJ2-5	ATSSPSGFETQY
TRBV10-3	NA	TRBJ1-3	AISDPGGNTIY
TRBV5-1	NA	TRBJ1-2	ASSLETGFNSGYT
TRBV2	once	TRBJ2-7	ASAPDRGRTEQY
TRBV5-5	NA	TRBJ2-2	ASSLAEGRSGTGELF
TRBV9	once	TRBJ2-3	ASSVETGATDTQY
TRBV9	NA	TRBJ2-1	ASTTHRLAGTYNEQF
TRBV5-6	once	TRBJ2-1	ASSLAPGPHNEQF
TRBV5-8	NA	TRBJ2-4	ASSFTGTGNIQY
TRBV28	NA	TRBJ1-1	ASSLGRNTEAF
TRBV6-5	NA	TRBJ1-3	ASSYKEASGNTIY
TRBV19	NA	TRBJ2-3	ASRPPASAGGTTDTQY
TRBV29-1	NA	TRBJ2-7	SVEGTGDFSYEQY
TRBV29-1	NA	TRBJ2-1	SSGLAVTAYNEQF
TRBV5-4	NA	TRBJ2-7	ASSLDSATYEQY
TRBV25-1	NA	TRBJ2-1	ASRRTAHNEQF
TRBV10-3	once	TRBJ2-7	AISSRDAGYEQY
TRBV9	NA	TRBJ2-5	ASSVGLAGETQY
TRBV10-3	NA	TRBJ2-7	AISGAGASETYEQY
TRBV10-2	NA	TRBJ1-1	ASSEYGLNTEAF
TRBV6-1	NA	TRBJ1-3	ALRPSSGNTIY
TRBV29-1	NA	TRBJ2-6	SARTGSGANVLT
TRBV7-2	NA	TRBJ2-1	ASLSGRAGNEQF
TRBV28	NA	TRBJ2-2	ASSFRVFGGGTGELF
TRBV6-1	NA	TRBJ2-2	ASIARRRNTGELF
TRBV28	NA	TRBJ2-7	ASSPGQGPEQY
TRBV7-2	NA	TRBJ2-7	ASSLARDSYEQY
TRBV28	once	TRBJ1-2	ASSLPTTRTGGNDNYGYT
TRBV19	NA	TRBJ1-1	ASSMRGSYTEAF
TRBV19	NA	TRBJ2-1	ASSMRALGVNEQF
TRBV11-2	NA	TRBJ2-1	ATLESGPAYNEQF